A single sample gave rise to the 7 T cell receptor beta chains below, sequenced in a study of identical twins. In TCRdb, the 5' RACE reads were re-called with MiXCR into one record per CDR3 protein. The table records 400,000 to 500,000 distinct CDR3 sequences, less than 20% of them present only once. Sequenced: naive T cells sorted from blood. The receptors were sampled from a man aged 50-60 years in good health.

The sample holds many counts of this clonotype. The chain carries TRBV29-1 and TRBJ2-2; D unclear. The CDR3 sequence is 13 residues long. From germline, CDR1 is SQVTM and CDR2 ANQGSEA. V lost 3 bases and J 0 bases, leaving 5 bases between the germline ends. The CDR3 reads CSVDKANTGELFF. CDR3 DNA: TGCAGCGTTGACAAGGCGAACACCGGGGAGCTGTTTTTT.

This clonotype was recorded a few times. The chain couples TRBV29-1 to TRBJ2-7; D may match TRBD1 or TRBD2 (6 bases each). The germline CDR1 and CDR2 sequences are SQVTM and ANQGSEA. V was shortened by 5 bases and J by 5 bases, with 19 bases between the two germline ends. The CDR3 runs to 14 residues. CDR3 protein: CSVWSGVGGNEQYF. The CDR3 region has the DNA TGCAGCGTTTGGTCGGGGGTAGGGGGTAACGAGCAGTACTTC.

A few counts support this clonotype. V usage is TRBV9 and J usage is TRBJ2-4, with a tentative D call TRBD2 (5 bases). V was cut by 1 base and J by 7 bases, with 12 bases left in between. Germline V gene sequence: CDR1 SGDLS, CDR2 YYNGEE. This CDR3 is 14 amino acids long. The CDR3 region has the DNA TGTGCCAGCAGCGTATCCCGATCGGGGAACATTCAGTACTTC. Its translation: CASSVSRSGNIQYF. Together with reference TRBV9 and TRBJ2-4, the CDR3 gives the full variable domain: DSGVTQTPKHLITATGQRVTLRCSPRSGDLSVYWYQQSLDQGLQFLIQYYNGEERAKGNILERFSAQQFPDLHSELNLSSLELGDSALYFCASSVSRSGNIQYFGAGTRLSVL.

V gene TRBV12-3 or TRBV12-4 combines with J gene TRBJ1-6; no clear D gene. CDR3 length: 15 amino acids. V dropped 6 bases and J dropped 7 bases, with 16 bases sitting between them. CDR3 DNA: TGTGCCAGCAGGGGTCCCGGGAACGGAAATTCACCCCTCCACTTT. Amino acids: CASRGPGNGNSPLHF.

This clonotype showed up just a few times. V gene TRBV5-1 combines with J gene TRBJ1-1; possible D gene TRBD1, 5 bases. Germline V gene lookup returns CDR1 SGHRS and CDR2 YFSETQ. The germline V and J ends were trimmed by 0 bases and 5 bases, with 14 bases remaining between them. This CDR3 has 15 amino acids. The CDR3 region has the DNA TGCGCCAGCAGCTTGGCGGAGGGGCGGGGGACTGAAGCTTTCTTT. It is translated as CASSLAEGRGTEAFF. Drawing the rest from reference TRBV5-1 and TRBJ1-1, the complete variable domain is KAGVTQTPRYLIKTRGQQVTLSCSPISGHRSVSWYQQTPGQGLQFLFEYFSETQRNKGNFPGRFSGRQFSNSRSEMNVSTLELGDSALYLCASSLAEGRGTEAFFGQGTRLTVV.

The genes are TRBV7-8 and TRBJ2-7; no definite D call. The V end was cut by 3 bases, the J end by 3 bases, with 12 bases between. Per germline, CDR1 SGHVS and CDR2 FQNEAQ. The CDR3 covers 14 residues. This CDR3 reads CASSFPDGYYEQYF. The CDR3 nucleotides are TGTGCCAGCAGCTTTCCGGACGGATACTACGAGCAGTACTTC.

The CDR3 protein is CSARPVDYSFTDTQYF. In DNA, the CDR3 is TGCAGTGCTAGACCCGTGGACTACTCATTCACAGATACGCAGTATTTT. The chain couples TRBV20-1 to TRBJ2-3; D perhaps matches TRBD2 (6 bases). The V gene lost 2 bases and the J gene lost 2 bases, with 17 bases spanning the gap. CDR1 and CDR2 from the germline V gene are DFQATT and SNEGSKA (reference sequence). This CDR3 region has 16 residues.